Listed below are T cell receptor beta chains from one sample, sequenced in a study of monozygotic twins with inflammatory bowel disease. Each CDR3 protein gets one entry in TCRdb, which reprocessed the 5' RACE reads and gives no DNA. Its table records under 350,000 distinct CDR3 sequences. The sample consisted of blood. The receptors derive from a human donor with ulcerative colitis or Crohn's disease, or a healthy co-twin of an affected twin (not recorded which). CDR3s include the opening cysteine and the closing phenylalanine or tryptophan.

V: TRBV12-3/TRBV12-4; J: TRBJ2-2; CDR3: CASSSGALGQPAGNTGELFF
V: TRBV20-1; J: TRBJ2-1; CDR3: CSARRRRSYNDQFF
V: TRBV6-1; J: TRBJ2-5; CDR3: CASNLAGGMETQYF
V: TRBV12-3/TRBV12-4; J: TRBJ2-5; CDR3: CASSQGETQYF
V: TRBV12-3/TRBV12-4; J: TRBJ2-1; CDR3: CASRPGTSNEQFF
V: TRBV20-1; J: TRBJ1-1; CDR3: CSARDGMGRSEAFF
V: TRBV2; J: TRBJ2-7; CDR3: CASSDGTAIYEQYF
V: TRBV10-3; J: TRBJ2-5; CDR3: CAISSGLAGETQYF
V: TRBV5-1; J: TRBJ2-2; CDR3: CASRFQDRDAGELFF
V: TRBV6-2/TRBV6-3; J: TRBJ1-1; CDR3: CASSLRTDEAFF
V: TRBV12-3/TRBV12-4; J: TRBJ1-1; CDR3: CASSLPKSELEPEAFF
V: TRBV4-3; J: TRBJ2-4; CDR3: CASSQGTSGTGDIQYF
V: TRBV18; J: TRBJ2-3; CDR3: CASSPTGPDTQYF
V: TRBV4-2; J: TRBJ1-5; CDR3: CASSQAARVSQPQHF
V: TRBV29-1; J: TRBJ2-7; CDR3: CSADLQGSYEQYF
V: TRBV21-1; J: TRBJ2-1; CDR3: CASITPGGRNEQFF
V: TRBV5-1; J: TRBJ2-5; CDR3: CASSLGQAAETQYF
V: TRBV30; J: TRBJ2-7; CDR3: CAWRPIFRGFRSYEQYF
V: TRBV5-5; J: TRBJ1-2; CDR3: CASSLDGSANYGYTF
V: TRBV12-3/TRBV12-4; J: TRBJ1-2; CDR3: CASSLGLGYGYTF
V: TRBV12-3/TRBV12-4; J: TRBJ2-3; CDR3: CASSPTVTDTQYF
V: TRBV6-5; J: TRBJ2-7; CDR3: CASSYTAGGTYEQYF
V: TRBV18; J: TRBJ1-4; CDR3: CASSPDQGSFEKLFF
V: TRBV7-6; J: TRBJ2-7; CDR3: CASSPLSGGSAYEQYF
V: TRBV10-1; J: TRBJ2-4; CDR3: CASSEGAVGKNIQYF
V: TRBV7-9; J: TRBJ1-1; CDR3: CASSFSPGQGKAFF
V: TRBV20-1; J: TRBJ2-1; CDR3: CSAFDGTSGGLSYNEQFF
V: TRBV20-1; J: TRBJ1-2; CDR3: CSAGGAGRSDYGYTF
V: TRBV29-1; J: TRBJ2-3; CDR3: CSVYGQATDTQYF
V: TRBV5-1; J: TRBJ2-5; CDR3: CASGAQETQYF
V: TRBV29-1; J: TRBJ2-1; CDR3: CSVDSGLAGYYNEQFF
V: TRBV5-1; J: TRBJ2-7; CDR3: CASSLGTALVGVQYF
V: TRBV27; J: TRBJ2-2; CDR3: CANSFLSTGELFF
V: TRBV4-2; J: TRBJ1-6; CDR3: CASSQDYGGSSYNSPLHF
V: TRBV5-1; J: TRBJ1-1; CDR3: CASSNSQGAGVTAFF
V: TRBV7-2; J: TRBJ2-7; CDR3: CASSLEYRVYEQYF
V: TRBV9; J: TRBJ2-2; CDR3: CASSVLAGAFSGELFF
V: TRBV11-2; J: TRBJ2-5; CDR3: CASSLGAGVGGTQYF
V: TRBV29-1; J: TRBJ1-1; CDR3: CSVEDVQGFNTEAFF
V: TRBV28; J: TRBJ1-6; CDR3: CASSQGAFDSPLHF